The sequence of this TCR beta chain was determined in a study of CXCR3-negative and CXCR3-positive naive CD8 T cells. About the research overall: Sequencing gave 120 million to 150 million TRB reads overall, about 1.5 +/- 0.3 million per library. Findings and limits, study-wide: Partly lower CXCR3 expression followed cryopreservation, and most assays relied on fresh PBMCs. For CXCR3-positive naive cells, TRB CDR3s were more hydrophobic than those of CXCR3-negative naive cells. For memory CD8+ cells diversity was much lower, but both naive subsets had comparably high diversity.

Every CD8+ subset sample held a few hundred thousand flow-sorted cells, done in triplicate. This CDR3 comprises 14 residues. UMI-tagged TRB cDNA libraries were built via 5' RACE. Each CDR3 protein gets one entry in TCRdb, which reprocessed the 5' RACE reads and gives no DNA. The sample totals 4,000 to 6,000 distinct CDR3 sequences; its top ten clones hold 2% to 3%. In the case of this clonotype: The antigen is unknown.

The material sequenced was naive CXCR3+ CD8+ T cells from blood. As for subset: CD45RO-CCR7+CD27+CD95- naive CD8+ T cells expressing CXCR3 (TNR3+). This TCR was recovered from a human donor in good health. Some clones in this sample may be carry-over from other donors' samples. The chain joins TRBV21-1 to TRBJ2-2. TRBV21-1 is a pseudogene segment. CDR3 in amino acids: CAGKGRPNTGELFF.